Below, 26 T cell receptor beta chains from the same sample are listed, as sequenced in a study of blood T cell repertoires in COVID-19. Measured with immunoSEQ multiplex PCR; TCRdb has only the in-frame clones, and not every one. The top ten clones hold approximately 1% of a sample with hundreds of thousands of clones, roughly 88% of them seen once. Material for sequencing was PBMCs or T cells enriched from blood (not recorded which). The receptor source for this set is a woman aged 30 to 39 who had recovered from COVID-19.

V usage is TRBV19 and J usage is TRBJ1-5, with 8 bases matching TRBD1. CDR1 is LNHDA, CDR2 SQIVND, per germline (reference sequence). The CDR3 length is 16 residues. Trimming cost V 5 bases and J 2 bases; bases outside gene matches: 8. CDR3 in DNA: TGTGCCAGTAGTCTTTCGGACAGGGCGGGCAATCAGCCCCAGCATTTT. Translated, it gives CASSLSDRAGNQPQHF.

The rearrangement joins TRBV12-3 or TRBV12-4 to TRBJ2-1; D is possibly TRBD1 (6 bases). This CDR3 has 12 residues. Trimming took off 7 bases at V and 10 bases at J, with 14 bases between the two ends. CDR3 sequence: CASTKGVLEQFF. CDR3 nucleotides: TGTGCCAGCACTAAGGGGGTATTGGAGCAGTTCTTC.

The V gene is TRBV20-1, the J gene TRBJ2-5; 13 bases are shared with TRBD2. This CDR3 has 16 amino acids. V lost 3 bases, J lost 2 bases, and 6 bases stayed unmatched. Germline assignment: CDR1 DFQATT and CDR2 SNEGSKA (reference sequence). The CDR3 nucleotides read TGCAGTGCTAGTACCGGGACTAGCGGGGTGCAAGAGACCCAGTACTTC. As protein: CSASTGTSGVQETQYF.

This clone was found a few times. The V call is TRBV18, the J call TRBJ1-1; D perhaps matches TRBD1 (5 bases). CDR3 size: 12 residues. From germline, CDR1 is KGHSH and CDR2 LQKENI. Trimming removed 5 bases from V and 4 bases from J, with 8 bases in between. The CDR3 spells CASSADSTEAFF. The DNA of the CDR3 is TGTGCCAGCTCAGCTGACAGCACTGAAGCTTTCTTT.

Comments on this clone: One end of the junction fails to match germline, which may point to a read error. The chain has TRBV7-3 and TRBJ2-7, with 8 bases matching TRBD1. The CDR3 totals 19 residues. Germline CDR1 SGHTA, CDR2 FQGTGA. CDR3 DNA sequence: TGTGCCAGCAGCTTAGATGCGGGCAGGGGGCGACTTGACTCCTCCGAGCAGTACTTC. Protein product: CASSLDAGRGRLDSSEQYF.

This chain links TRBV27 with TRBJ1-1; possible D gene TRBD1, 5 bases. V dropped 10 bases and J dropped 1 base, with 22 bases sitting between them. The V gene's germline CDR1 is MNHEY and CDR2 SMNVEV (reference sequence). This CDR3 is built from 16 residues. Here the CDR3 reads CANRGEAKWGNTEAFF. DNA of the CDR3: TGTGCCAACCGGGGGGAGGCGAAGTGGGGGAACACTGAAGCTTTCTTT.

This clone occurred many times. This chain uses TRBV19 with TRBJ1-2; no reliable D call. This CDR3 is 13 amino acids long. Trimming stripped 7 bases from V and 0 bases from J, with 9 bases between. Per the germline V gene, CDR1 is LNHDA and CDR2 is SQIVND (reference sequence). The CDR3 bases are TGTGCCAGTACCCCGGGTACTAACTATGGCTACACCTTC. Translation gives CASTPGTNYGYTF.

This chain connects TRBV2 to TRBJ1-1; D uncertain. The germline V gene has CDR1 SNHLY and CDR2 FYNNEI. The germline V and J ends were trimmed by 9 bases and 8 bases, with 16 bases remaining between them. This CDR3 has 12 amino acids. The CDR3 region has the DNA TGTGCCAGAAGGCGGGTCCGGGAAGAAGCTTTCTTT. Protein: CARRRVREEAFF.

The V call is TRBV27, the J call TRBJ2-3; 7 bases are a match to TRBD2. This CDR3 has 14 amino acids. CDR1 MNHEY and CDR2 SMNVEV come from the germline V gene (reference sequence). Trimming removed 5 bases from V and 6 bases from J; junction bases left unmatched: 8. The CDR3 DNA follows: TGTGCCAGCAGTGCCAGACTAGCCTTCGATACGCAGTATTTT. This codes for CASSARLAFDTQYF.

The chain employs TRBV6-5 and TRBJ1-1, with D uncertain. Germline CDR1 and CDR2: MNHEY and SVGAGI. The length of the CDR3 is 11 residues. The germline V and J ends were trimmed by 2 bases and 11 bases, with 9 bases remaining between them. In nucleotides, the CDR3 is TGTGCCAGCAGTTACATGAGTCTGGCTTTCTTT. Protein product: CASSYMSLAFF.

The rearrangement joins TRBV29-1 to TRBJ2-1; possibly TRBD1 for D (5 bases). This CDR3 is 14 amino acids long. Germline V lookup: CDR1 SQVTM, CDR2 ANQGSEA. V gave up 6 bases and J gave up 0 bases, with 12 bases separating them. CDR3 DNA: TGCAGCGTAGATCGACAGACCTCCTACAATGAGCAGTTCTTC. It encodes CSVDRQTSYNEQFF.

CDR3 coding DNA: TGTGCCAGTAGTCAAACGGGGCGGGGGGGCTTTGCCAATGAGCAGTTCTTC. Amino acid sequence: CASSQTGRGGFANEQFF. The genes are TRBV19 and TRBJ2-1; 9 bases fit TRBD2. Germline V gives CDR1 LNHDA, CDR2 SQIVND (reference sequence). V gave up 5 bases and J gave up 6 bases; unmatched junction bases: 14. This CDR3 contains 17 residues.

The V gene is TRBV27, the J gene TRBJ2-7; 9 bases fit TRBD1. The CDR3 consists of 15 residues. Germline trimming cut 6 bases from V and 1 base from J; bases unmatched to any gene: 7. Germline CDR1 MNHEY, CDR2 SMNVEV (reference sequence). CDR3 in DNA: TGTGCCAGCAGACTACAGGGGGCGCCTTCCTACGAGCAGTACTTC. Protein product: CASRLQGAPSYEQYF.

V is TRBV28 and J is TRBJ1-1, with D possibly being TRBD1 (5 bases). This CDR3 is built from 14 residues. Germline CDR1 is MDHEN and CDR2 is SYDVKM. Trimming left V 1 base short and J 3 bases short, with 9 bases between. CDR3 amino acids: CASSLLGGDTEAFF. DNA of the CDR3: TGTGCCAGCAGTTTATTGGGGGGGGACACTGAAGCTTTCTTT.

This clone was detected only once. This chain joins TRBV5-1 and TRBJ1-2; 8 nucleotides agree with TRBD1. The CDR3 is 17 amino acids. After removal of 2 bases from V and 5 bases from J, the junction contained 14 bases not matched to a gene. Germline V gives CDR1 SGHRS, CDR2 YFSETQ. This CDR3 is CASSFLRQGASHYGYTF. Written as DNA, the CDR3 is TGCGCCAGCAGCTTCCTACGTCAGGGGGCAAGTCATTATGGCTACACCTTC.

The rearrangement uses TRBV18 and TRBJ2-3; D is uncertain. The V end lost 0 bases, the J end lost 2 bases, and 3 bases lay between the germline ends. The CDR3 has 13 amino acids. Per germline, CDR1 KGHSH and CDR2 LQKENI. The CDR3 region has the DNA TGTGCCAGCTCACCACCTATCACAGATACGCAGTATTTT. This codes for CASSPPITDTQYF. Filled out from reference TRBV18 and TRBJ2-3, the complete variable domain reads NAGVMQNPRHLVRRRGQEARLRCSPMKGHSHVYWYRQLPEEGLKFMVYLQKENIIDESGMPKERFSAEFPKEGPSILRIQQVVRGDSAAYFCASSPPITDTQYFGPGTRLTVL.

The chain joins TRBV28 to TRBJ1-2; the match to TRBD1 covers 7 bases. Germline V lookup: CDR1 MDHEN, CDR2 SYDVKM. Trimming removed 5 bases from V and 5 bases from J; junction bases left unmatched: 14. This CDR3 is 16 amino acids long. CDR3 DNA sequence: TGTGCCAGCAGTCCTACCGACAGGGTGGGACGGTATGGCTACACCTTC. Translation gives CASSPTDRVGRYGYTF.

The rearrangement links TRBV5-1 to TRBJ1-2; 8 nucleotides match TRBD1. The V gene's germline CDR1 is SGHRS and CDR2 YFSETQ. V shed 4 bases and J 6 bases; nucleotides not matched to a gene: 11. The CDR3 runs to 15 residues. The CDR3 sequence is CASSQRTGPTDGYTF. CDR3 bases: TGCGCCAGCAGCCAAAGGACAGGGCCCACCGATGGCTACACCTTC. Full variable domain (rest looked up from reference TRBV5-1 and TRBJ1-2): KAGVTQTPRYLIKTRGQQVTLSCSPISGHRSVSWYQQTPGQGLQFLFEYFSETQRNKGNFPGRFSGRQFSNSRSEMNVSTLELGDSALYLCASSQRTGPTDGYTFGSGTRLTVV.

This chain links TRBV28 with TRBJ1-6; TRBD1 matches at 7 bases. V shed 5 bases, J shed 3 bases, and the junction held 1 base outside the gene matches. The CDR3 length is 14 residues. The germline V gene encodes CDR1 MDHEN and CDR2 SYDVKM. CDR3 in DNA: TGTGCCAGCAGTCGGACAGGCTATAATTCACCCCTCCACTTT. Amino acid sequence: CASSRTGYNSPLHF.

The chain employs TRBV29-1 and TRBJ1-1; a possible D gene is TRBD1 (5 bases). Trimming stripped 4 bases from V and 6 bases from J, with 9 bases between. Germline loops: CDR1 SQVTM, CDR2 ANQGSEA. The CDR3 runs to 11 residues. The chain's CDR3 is CSVAGSSEAFF. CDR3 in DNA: TGCAGCGTTGCAGGGTCCTCTGAAGCTTTCTTT. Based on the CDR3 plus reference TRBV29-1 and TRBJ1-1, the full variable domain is SAVISQKPSRDICQRGTSLTIQCQVDSQVTMMFWYRQQPGQSLTLIATANQGSEATYESGFVIDKFPISRPNLTFSTLTVSNMSPEDSSIYLCSVAGSSEAFFGQGTRLTVV.

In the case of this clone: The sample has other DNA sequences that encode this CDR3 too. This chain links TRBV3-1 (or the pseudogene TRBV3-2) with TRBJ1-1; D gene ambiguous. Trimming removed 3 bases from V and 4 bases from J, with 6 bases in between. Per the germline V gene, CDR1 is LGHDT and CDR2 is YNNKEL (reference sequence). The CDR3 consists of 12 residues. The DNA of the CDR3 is TGTGCCAGCAGCCAGGGAGGCACTGAAGCTTTCTTT. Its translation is CASSQGGTEAFF.

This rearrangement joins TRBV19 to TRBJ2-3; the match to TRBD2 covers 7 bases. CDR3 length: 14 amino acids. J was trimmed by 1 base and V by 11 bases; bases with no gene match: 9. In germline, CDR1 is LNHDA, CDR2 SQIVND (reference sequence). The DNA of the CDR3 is TGTGCCGCTTTCCGGGGGGTTGGCACAGATACGCAGTATTTT. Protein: CAAFRGVGTDTQYF.

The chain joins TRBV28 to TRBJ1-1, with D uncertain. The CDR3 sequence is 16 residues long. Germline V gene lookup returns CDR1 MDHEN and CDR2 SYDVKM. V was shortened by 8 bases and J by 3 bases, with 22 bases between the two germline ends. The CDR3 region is CASGSQLSDSDTEAFF. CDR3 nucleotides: TGTGCCAGCGGCTCGCAGCTAAGCGACTCGGACACTGAAGCTTTCTTT.

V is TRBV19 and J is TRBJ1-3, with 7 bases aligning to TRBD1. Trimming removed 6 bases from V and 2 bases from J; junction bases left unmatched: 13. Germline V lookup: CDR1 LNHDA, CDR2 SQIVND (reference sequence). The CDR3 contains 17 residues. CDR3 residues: CASSARQGPGAGNTIYF. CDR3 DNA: TGTGCCAGTAGCGCTCGACAGGGCCCCGGAGCTGGAAACACCATATATTTT.

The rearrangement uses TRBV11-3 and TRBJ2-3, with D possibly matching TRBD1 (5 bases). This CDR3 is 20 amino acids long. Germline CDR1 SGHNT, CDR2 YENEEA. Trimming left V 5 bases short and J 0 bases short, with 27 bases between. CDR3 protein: CASSPLQGRGSNLSTDTQYF. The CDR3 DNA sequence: TGTGCCAGCAGCCCCCTCCAGGGAAGGGGTAGCAACCTTAGCACAGATACGCAGTATTTT. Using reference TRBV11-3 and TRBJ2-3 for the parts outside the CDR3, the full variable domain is EAGVVQSPRYKIIEKKQPVAFWCNPISGHNTLYWYLQNLGQGPELLIRYENEEAVDDSQLPKDRFSAERLKGVDSTLKIQPAELGDSAVYLCASSPLQGRGSNLSTDTQYFGPGTRLTVL.

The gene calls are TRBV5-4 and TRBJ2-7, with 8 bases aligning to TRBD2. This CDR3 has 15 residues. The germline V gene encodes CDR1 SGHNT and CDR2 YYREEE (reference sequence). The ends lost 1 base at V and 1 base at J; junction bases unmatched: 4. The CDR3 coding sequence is TGTGCCAGCAGCTTGATCAGCGGGAGTTCCTACGAGCAGTACTTC. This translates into CASSLISGSSYEQYF.